The 23 T cell receptor beta chains presented below share a single source sample, sequenced in a study of regulatory T cells in long-lasting Graves disease. Time point here: persistent/refractory GD, antithyroid drugs over 5 years with positive TRAb. Researchers made the TCR library from RNA that was extracted from PBMCs. Libraries of TCR beta came from iRepertoire HTBI primers plus Arm-PCR of CDR3 regions. TCRdb analysed the multiplex PCR reads with MiXCR anew, one entry per CDR3 protein. The repertoire consists of some 470,000 distinct CDR3 sequences, with under 25% occurring once and the leading ten covering about 6.6%. The starting material was peripheral blood mononuclear cells (PBMCs), obtained when the disease was refractory, from a patient treated with antithyroid drugs. These receptors originate from a female donor with Graves disease.

This chain joins TRBV7-8 and TRBJ1-1, with a weak D call TRBD1 (5 bases). Germline CDR1 SGHVS, CDR2 FQNEAQ. This CDR3 spans 15 amino acids. Trimming shortened V by 5 bases and J by 3 bases, and 16 bases separated the two germline ends. CDR3 DNA sequence: TGTGCCAGCAGCGTAGACATTCAGGGAGACACTGAAGCTTTCTTT. Residues: CASSVDIQGDTEAFF.

The rearrangement links TRBV6-2 or TRBV6-3 to TRBJ2-3; the match to TRBD2 covers 7 bases. Germline-derived CDR1 and CDR2 are MNHEY and SVGEGT. After removal of 4 bases from V and 0 bases from J, the junction contained 16 bases not matched to a gene. The CDR3 loop spans 19 amino acids. This chain's CDR3 is CASSFGRTTTSRSTDTQYF. In DNA form, the CDR3 reads TGTGCCAGCAGTTTCGGAAGAACCACGACTAGCAGGAGCACAGATACGCAGTATTTT.

This clonotype was seen ten or more times. The chain carries TRBV12-3 or TRBV12-4 and TRBJ1-2, with 7 bases identical to TRBD1. J was trimmed by 8 bases and V by 6 bases; bases with no gene match: 9. The CDR3 has 13 residues. The CDR3, as DNA: TGTGCCAGCAGATCTCAGGGGGGGGACGGCTACACCTTC. The encoded protein is CASRSQGGDGYTF.

This clonotype was seen many times. Written as DNA, the CDR3 is TGTGCCAGCAGTCTCCCACCAGGGGAAAACCAGCCCCAGCATTTT. It specifies CASSLPPGENQPQHF. The genes are TRBV6-1 and TRBJ1-5, with a tentative D call TRBD1 (6 bases). V lost 5 bases and J lost 7, with 18 bases in between. The CDR3 is made up of 15 amino acids. Looked up from germline, CDR1 is MNHNS and CDR2 is SASEGT.

The chain employs TRBV20-1 and TRBJ1-6; 7 nucleotides line up with TRBD1. V trimming: 2 bases; J trimming: 1 base; junction bases outside the gene matches: 8. Germline V gene data show CDR1 as DFQATT and CDR2 as SNEGSKA (reference sequence). This CDR3 region has 17 residues. Written as DNA, the CDR3 is TGCAGTGCTAGACCTTGGGACAGTAGTTCCTATAATTCACCCCTCCACTTT. It codes for CSARPWDSSSYNSPLHF.

There are many counts of this clonotype. The chain couples TRBV28 to TRBJ1-2; 9 bases are a match to TRBD1. CDR3 length equals 15 residues. Germline loops: CDR1 MDHEN, CDR2 SYDVKM. V was pared by 4 bases and J by 2 bases, with 5 bases of the junction left unmatched. The CDR3 is CASSSTGTGNYGYTF. CDR3 bases: TGTGCCAGCAGTTCGACCGGGACAGGGAACTATGGCTACACCTTC.

This clonotype was seen more than once but under ten times. The J gene is TRBJ2-6, the V gene TRBV7-3; TRBD1 matches 8 bases. From germline, CDR1 is SGHTA and CDR2 FQGTGA. Germline trimming cut 1 base from V and 2 bases from J; bases unmatched to any gene: 10. This CDR3 region has 19 residues. This CDR3 is CASSLSPGGAVTGANVLTF. CDR3 nucleotide sequence: TGTGCCAGCAGCTTAAGCCCAGGGGGCGCGGTTACTGGGGCCAACGTCCTGACTTTC.

The J gene is TRBJ1-6, the V gene TRBV5-1, with D unresolved. Per the germline V gene, CDR1 is SGHRS and CDR2 is YFSETQ. The CDR3 has 15 residues. Trimming removed 0 bases at V and 6 bases at J, with 10 bases between. CDR3 DNA: TGCGCCAGCAGCTTGGACAGACCAAGTAATTCACCCCTCCACTTT. Protein: CASSLDRPSNSPLHF.

A remark on this clonotype: With a much larger clone just one base away, this may be a read error. V and J are TRBV24-1 and TRBJ1-5; 9 nucleotides match TRBD1. The germline CDR1 and CDR2 sequences are KGHDR and SFDVKD. The CDR3 runs to 15 residues. J was trimmed by 3 bases and V by 5 bases; bases with no gene match: 4. The CDR3 coding sequence is TGTGCCACCAGTGGCCGGACAGGGGACAATCAGCCCCAGCATTTT. It translates to CATSGRTGDNQPQHF.

V is TRBV7-2 and J is TRBJ1-1, with 8 bases lining up with TRBD1. Looked up from germline, CDR1 is SGHTA and CDR2 is FQGNSA. The trim removed 7 bases at V and 6 bases at J, leaving 10 bases unmatched. The CDR3 spans 14 residues. The CDR3: CASKRTGFNAEAFF. The CDR3 DNA is TGTGCCAGCAAACGGACAGGGTTTAATGCTGAAGCTTTCTTT.

This clonotype occurred a few times. CDR3 in DNA: TGCGCCAGCAGCCAACGCCTCGAAGGGGGCGAGGGCACTGAAGCTTTCTTT. Amino acids: CASSQRLEGGEGTEAFF. The chain couples TRBV5-1 to TRBJ1-1; 7 bases agree with TRBD1. CDR1 and CDR2 from the germline V gene are SGHRS and YFSETQ. This CDR3 contains 17 residues. J was trimmed by 4 bases and V by 4 bases; bases with no gene match: 16.

The rearrangement uses TRBV15 and TRBJ1-1; unclear D gene. Trimming took 0 bases from V and 3 from J, leaving 11 bases between them. The CDR3 runs 15 residues. Germline loops: CDR1 LNHNV, CDR2 YYDKDF (reference sequence). In nucleotides, the CDR3 is TGTGCCACCAGCAGAGATTACAGATTGGACACTGAAGCTTTCTTT. Protein sequence: CATSRDYRLDTEAFF.

V gene TRBV5-6 combines with J gene TRBJ2-1; TRBD1 aligns across 7 bases. This CDR3 comprises 15 residues. Germline lookup yields CDR1 SGHDT and CDR2 YYEEEE. J gave up 9 bases and V 0 bases, and 9 bases lay outside the gene matches. CDR3: CASSLVVEGAFEQFF. The CDR3 coding sequence is TGTGCCAGCAGCTTGGTCGTAGAGGGGGCGTTTGAGCAGTTCTTC.

A few counts support this clonotype. The chain carries TRBV2 and TRBJ2-7; D uncertain. Trimming took off 0 bases at V and 0 bases at J, with 6 bases between the two ends. The germline V gene encodes CDR1 SNHLY and CDR2 FYNNEI. The CDR3 is made up of 14 amino acids. This chain's CDR3 is CASSEAPASYEQYF. CDR3 coding DNA: TGTGCCAGCAGTGAAGCGCCAGCCTCCTACGAGCAGTACTTC. Drawing the rest from reference TRBV2 and TRBJ2-7, the complete variable domain is EPEVTQTPSHQVTQMGQEVILRCVPISNHLYFYWYRQILGQKVEFLVSFYNNEISEKSEIFDDQFSVERPDGSNFTLKIRSTKLEDSAMYFCASSEAPASYEQYFGPGTRLTVT.

This clonotype was detected only a few times. This rearrangement joins TRBV11-2 to TRBJ1-1; no definite D call. Between the trimmed V and J ends, which lost 5 bases and 0 bases, there was a span of 19 bases. The CDR3 is 17 amino acids. The germline V gene encodes CDR1 SGHAT and CDR2 FQNNGV. The CDR3 DNA reads TGTGCCAGCAGCCCTGCCGTGGCAGTCCTCATGAACACTGAAGCTTTCTTT. Its translation: CASSPAVAVLMNTEAFF.

This clonotype was seen many times. This chain uses TRBV28 with TRBJ2-5; D is perhaps TRBD1 (5 bases). The CDR3 length is 13 residues. CDR1 is MDHEN and CDR2 is SYDVKM in the germline V gene. The V and J ends lost 5 bases and 0 bases respectively, with 7 bases between them. CDR3: CASSGANQETQYF. CDR3 DNA: TGTGCCAGCAGTGGGGCCAACCAAGAGACCCAGTACTTC.

This clonotype was found a few times. The V call is TRBV19, the J call TRBJ1-2; 8 bases align to TRBD1. The germline V gene has CDR1 LNHDA and CDR2 SQIVND (reference sequence). J was trimmed by 5 bases and V by 6 bases; bases with no gene match: 11. The CDR3 has 15 amino acids. The CDR3 region has the DNA TGTGCCAGTAGCACTTGGACGACAGGGGATTATGGCTACACCTTC. This gives the protein CASSTWTTGDYGYTF.

This clonotype has a handful of counts. The chain has TRBV11-1 and TRBJ1-1, with a possible D match to TRBD1 (6 bases). Trimming shortened V by 2 bases and J by 1 base, and 11 bases separated the two germline ends. Germline loops: CDR1 SGHAT, CDR2 FQDESV (reference sequence). The CDR3 covers 15 residues. The CDR3 region is CASSLSYRANTEAFF. The CDR3 nucleotides read TGTGCCAGCAGCTTATCCTACAGGGCGAACACTGAAGCTTTCTTT.

The V call is TRBV6-5, the J call TRBJ1-2; possible D gene TRBD1, 5 bases. The CDR3 length is 14 residues. Germline CDR1 reads MNHEY; CDR2 reads SVGAGI. With 2 bases removed from V and 4 bases from J, the gap between germline ends came to 11 bases. In nucleotides, the CDR3 is TGTGCCAGCAGTTACAGCGGGGCCATCTATGGCTACACCTTC. It codes for CASSYSGAIYGYTF.

Ten or more counts support this clonotype. The chain is built from TRBV28 and TRBJ1-5, with TRBD1 identical over 7 bases. The CDR3 totals 14 residues. The germline V gene encodes CDR1 MDHEN and CDR2 SYDVKM. J gave up 7 bases and V 5 bases, and 8 bases lay outside the gene matches. CDR3 protein: CASSDEGGRQPQHF. For the CDR3, the DNA is TGTGCCAGCAGTGATGAAGGGGGCCGCCAGCCCCAGCATTTT.

The table lists this clonotype with many counts. The chain carries TRBV28 and TRBJ2-5; D is unclear. This CDR3 has 15 residues. Germline V gene lookup returns CDR1 MDHEN and CDR2 SYDVKM. V was cut by 3 bases and J by 2 bases, with 13 bases left in between. CDR3 nucleotide sequence: TGTGCCAGCAGTTTGTTCGAAGGTACTCAAGAGACCCAGTACTTC. Translation gives CASSLFEGTQETQYF.

There are many counts of this clonotype. The genes are TRBV7-9 and TRBJ2-7; TRBD2 matches at 10 bases. Germline lookup yields CDR1 SEHNR and CDR2 FQNEAQ (reference sequence). The V gene end was trimmed by 5 bases and the J gene end by 3 bases; junction bases not matched to a gene: 7. This CDR3 is 15 amino acids long. In DNA, the CDR3 is TGTGCCAGCAGCGGAGGACTAGCGGAGAACTACGAGCAGTACTTC. Protein: CASSGGLAENYEQYF.

This clonotype was detected many times. The V and J genes are TRBV28 and TRBJ2-7; tentatively, D is TRBD1 (5 bases). Trimming removed 5 bases from V and 7 bases from J, with 21 bases in between. This CDR3 has 15 residues. CDR1 is MDHEN, CDR2 SYDVKM, per germline. CDR3 region: CASSSSPGNPWEQYF. In nucleotides, the CDR3 is TGTGCCAGCAGTAGCTCGCCAGGGAACCCCTGGGAGCAGTACTTC.